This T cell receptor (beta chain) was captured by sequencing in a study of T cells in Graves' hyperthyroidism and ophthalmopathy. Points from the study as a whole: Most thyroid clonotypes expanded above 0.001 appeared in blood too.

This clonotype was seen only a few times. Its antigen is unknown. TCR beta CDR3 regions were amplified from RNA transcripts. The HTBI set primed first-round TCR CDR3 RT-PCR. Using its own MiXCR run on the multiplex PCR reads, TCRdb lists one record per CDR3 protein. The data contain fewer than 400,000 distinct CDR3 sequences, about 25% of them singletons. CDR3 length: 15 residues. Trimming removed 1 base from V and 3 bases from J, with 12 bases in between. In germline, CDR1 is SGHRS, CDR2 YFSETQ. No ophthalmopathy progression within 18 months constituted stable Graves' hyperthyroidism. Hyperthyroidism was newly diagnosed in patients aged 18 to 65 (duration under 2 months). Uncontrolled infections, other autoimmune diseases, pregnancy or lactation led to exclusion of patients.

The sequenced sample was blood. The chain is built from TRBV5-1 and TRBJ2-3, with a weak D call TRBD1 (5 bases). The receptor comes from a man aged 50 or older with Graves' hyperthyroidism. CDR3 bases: TGCGCCAGCAGCTTGAAGGGGTTAGGGACAGATACGCAGTATTTT. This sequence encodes CASSLKGLGTDTQYF.